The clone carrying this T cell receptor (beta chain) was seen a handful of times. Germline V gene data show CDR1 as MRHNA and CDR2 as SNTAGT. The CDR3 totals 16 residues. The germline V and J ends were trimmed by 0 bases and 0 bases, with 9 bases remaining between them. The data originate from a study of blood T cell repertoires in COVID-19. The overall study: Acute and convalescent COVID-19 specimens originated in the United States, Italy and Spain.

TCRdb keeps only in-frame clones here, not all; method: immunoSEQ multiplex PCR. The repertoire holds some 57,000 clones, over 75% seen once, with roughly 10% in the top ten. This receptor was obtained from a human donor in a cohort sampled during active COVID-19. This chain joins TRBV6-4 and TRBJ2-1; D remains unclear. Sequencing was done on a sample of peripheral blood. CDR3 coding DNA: TGTGCCAGCAGTGACTCTGCGAGGAGCTCCTACAATGAGCAGTTCTTC. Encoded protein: CASSDSARSSYNEQFF.